This TCR beta chain was captured by sequencing in a study of T cell changes during pregnancy in multiple sclerosis. Generated by immunoSEQ multiplex PCR, the TCRdb table keeps only in-frame clones and is missing some. The sample consists of 35,000 to 40,000 clones, under 95% of them appearing once. This TCR was sampled from a female donor with multiple sclerosis, enrolled in a pregnancy study. Material: CD8+ T cells from peripheral blood mononuclear cells, obtained in the third trimester of pregnancy.

The CDR3 sequence is CASSQDRSSSDTQYF. CDR3 in DNA: TGCGCCAGCAGCCAAGACCGATCTAGTTCAGATACGCAGTATTTT. The J gene is TRBJ2-3, the V gene TRBV4-3; D call uncertain. Germline assignment: CDR1 LGHNA and CDR2 YSLEER. The CDR3 covers 15 residues. V was clipped by 0 bases and J by 4 bases, with 11 bases between them.